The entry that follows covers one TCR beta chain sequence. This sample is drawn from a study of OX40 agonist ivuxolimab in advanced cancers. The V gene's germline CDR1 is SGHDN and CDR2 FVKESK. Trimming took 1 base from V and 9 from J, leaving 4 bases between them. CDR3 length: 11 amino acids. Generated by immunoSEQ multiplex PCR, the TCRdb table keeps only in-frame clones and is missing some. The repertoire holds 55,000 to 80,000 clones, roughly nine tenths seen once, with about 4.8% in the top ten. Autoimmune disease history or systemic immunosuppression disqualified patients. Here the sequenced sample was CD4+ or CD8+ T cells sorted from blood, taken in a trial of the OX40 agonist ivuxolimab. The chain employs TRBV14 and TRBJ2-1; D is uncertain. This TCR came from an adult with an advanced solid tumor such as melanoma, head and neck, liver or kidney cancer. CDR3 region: CASSQGGEQFF. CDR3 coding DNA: TGTGCCAGCAGCCAAGGAGGTGAGCAGTTCTTC.